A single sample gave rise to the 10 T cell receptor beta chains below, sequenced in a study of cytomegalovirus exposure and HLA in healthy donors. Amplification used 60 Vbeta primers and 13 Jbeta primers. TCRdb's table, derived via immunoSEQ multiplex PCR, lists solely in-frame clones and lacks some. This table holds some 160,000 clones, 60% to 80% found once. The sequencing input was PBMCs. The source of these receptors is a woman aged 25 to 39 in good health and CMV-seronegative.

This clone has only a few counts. Here the CDR3 DNA reads TGTGCCAGCAGCCCTCGTGGACAGGAGACCTACGAGCAGTACTTC. It encodes CASSPRGQETYEQYF. The chain is built from TRBV9 and TRBJ2-7, with 7 nucleotides matching TRBD1. The V segment lost 4 bases and the J segment 2 bases; nucleotides outside the gene matches: 9. CDR1 is SGDLS, CDR2 YYNGEE, per germline. CDR3 length equals 15 residues.

The CDR3 DNA sequence: TGTGCCAGCTCACCGGAGGGGCAGTATGGCTACACCTTC. Its protein is CASSPEGQYGYTF. The gene calls are TRBV18 and TRBJ1-2, with D perhaps TRBD1 (5 bases). V was trimmed by 3 bases and J by 5 bases, leaving 10 bases between them. The CDR3 covers 13 residues. Germline V gives CDR1 KGHSH, CDR2 LQKENI.

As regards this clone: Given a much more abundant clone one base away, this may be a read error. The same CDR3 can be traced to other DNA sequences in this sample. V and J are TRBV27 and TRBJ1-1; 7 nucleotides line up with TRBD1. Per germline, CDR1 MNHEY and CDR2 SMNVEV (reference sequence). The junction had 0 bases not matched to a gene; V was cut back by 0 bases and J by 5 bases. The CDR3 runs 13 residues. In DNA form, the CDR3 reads TGTGCCAGCAGTTTATCGACAGGGACTGAAGCTTTCTTT. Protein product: CASSLSTGTEAFF.

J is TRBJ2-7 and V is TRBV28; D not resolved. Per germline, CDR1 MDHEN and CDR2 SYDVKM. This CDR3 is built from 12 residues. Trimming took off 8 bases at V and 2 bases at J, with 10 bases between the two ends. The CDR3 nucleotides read TGTGCCAGCCCCTCGGCGGCCTACGAGCAGTACTTC. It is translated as CASPSAAYEQYF.

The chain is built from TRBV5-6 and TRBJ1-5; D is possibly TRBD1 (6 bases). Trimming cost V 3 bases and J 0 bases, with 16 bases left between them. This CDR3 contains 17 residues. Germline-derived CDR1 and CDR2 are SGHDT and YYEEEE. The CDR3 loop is CASSSGGAGYSNQPQHF. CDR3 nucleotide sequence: TGTGCCAGCAGCTCTGGGGGGGCGGGCTATAGCAATCAGCCCCAGCATTTT.

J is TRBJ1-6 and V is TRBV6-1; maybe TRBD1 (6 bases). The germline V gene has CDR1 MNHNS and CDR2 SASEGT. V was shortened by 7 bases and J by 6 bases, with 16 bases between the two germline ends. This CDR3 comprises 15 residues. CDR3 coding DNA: TGTGCCAGCACCAATTCAGGGGCGGGTAATTCACCCCTCCACTTT. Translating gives CASTNSGAGNSPLHF.

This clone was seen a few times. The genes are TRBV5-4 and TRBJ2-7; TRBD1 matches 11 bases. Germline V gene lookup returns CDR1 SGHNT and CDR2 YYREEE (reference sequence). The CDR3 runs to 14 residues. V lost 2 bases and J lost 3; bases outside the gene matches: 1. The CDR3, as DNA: TGTGCCAGCAGCTTCGGGACAGGGGGCTACGAGCAGTACTTC. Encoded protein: CASSFGTGGYEQYF.

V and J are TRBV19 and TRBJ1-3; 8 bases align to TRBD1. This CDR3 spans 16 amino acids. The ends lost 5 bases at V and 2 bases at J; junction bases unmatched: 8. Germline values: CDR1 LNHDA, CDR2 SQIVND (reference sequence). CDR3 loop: CASSPYPDRAGNTIYF. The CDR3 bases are TGTGCCAGTAGTCCCTACCCGGACAGGGCTGGAAACACCATATATTTT.

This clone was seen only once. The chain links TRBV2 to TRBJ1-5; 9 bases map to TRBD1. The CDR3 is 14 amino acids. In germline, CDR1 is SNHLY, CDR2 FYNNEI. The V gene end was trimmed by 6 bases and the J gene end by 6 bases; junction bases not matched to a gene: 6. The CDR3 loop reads CASRDRGEGQPQHF. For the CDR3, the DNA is TGTGCCAGCAGGGACAGGGGAGAAGGTCAGCCCCAGCATTTT.

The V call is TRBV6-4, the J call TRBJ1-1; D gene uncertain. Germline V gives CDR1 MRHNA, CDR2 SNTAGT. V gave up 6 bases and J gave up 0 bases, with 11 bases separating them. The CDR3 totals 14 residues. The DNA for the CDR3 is TGTGCCAGCAGAGCCTCTCCCATGAACACTGAAGCTTTCTTT. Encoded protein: CASRASPMNTEAFF.